This T cell receptor beta chain was retrieved from a study of T cells in Graves' hyperthyroidism and ophthalmopathy (dated by TCRdb to the late 2010s). Broadly, across the study: Peripheral blood samples were taken at the time of initial diagnosis, prior to any treatment. TCR V-J signatures able to tell the groups apart were searched for in a discovery cohort of 90 to 100 patients, of whom 43 had Graves' ophthalmopathy and about 60 had stable Graves' hyperthyroidism. Prospective prediction of ophthalmopathy was tested in an independent validation cohort of 18 to 20 hyperthyroidism patients and 15 to 17 patients who later progressed to ophthalmopathy. The approximately 100 discovery patients were randomly divided into training and test sets at a 7:3 ratio. Thyroid tissue and blood T-cell repertoires from six Graves' hyperthyroidism patients were also compared in the study. After blood sampling, hyperthyroidism patients were treated with methimazole at a starting dose of 30 mg daily, and ophthalmopathy patients were treated with high-dose intravenous methylprednisolone. The paper reports TCR Vbeta CDR3 sequencing of fewer than 150 peripheral blood samples: fewer than 50 ophthalmopathy, around 80 hyperthyroidism and approximately 17 progressor patients.

Spanning cysteine to phenylalanine, the CDR3 consists of 17 amino acids. Only the CDR3 portion is preserved as DNA: 51 bases, with reading frame beginning at the first base. For CDR1 and CDR2, the germline V gene lists MNHNS and SASEGT. Unmatched junction bases come to 10, with V trimmed by 2 bases and J by 6 bases. TCR beta CDR3 regions were amplified from RNA transcripts. A first-round RT-PCR of the TCR CDR3 used the HTBI primer set with the Qiagen OneStep RT-PCR kit. Libraries were constructed in a second round of multiplex PCR, after which size selection and purification were performed. Libraries were sequenced paired-end with 100 bp reads on an Illumina HiSeq2000. The authors' analysis ran thus. Raw data were processed with SOAPnuke, discarding reads with adapters, uncalled bases, mean Phred below 15, or no exact constant-primer or identifier match. High-quality paired reads were merged with COPE v1.2.5, and unique nucleotide sequences were defined as clonotypes. MiTCR v1.1 was used to align the clonotypes against IMGT TRBV, TRBD and TRBJ reference segments. The analysis included only V-J combinations with a frequency above 0.0001, which together covered over 98% of the repertoires. The TCS score was defined as the ratio of F50 (clonal expansion) to E x V (chaos), calculated using BLOSUM62-based TCRdist between CDR3 peptides within each V-J. Welch's t-statistics and random forest reduced fewer than 600 V-J features to 10 to 15, which were used in a naive Bayes classifier (R e1071). TCRdb reprocessing: public reads trimmed at Q25 with fastp, clones called with MiXCR, in-frame beta chains kept. Entries that share a CDR3 protein sequence are merged under the most common genes and DNA. TCRdb assigned the V and J calls; the authors' analysis was not used. The sample data list 330,000 or so distinct CDR3 sequences, and roughly 18% of these were observed just once. The ten top clones hold around 16% of the sample.

Moderately to severely active disease, a Clinical Activity Score of at least 3, a NOSPECS grade of at least 4, and a duration under 3 months were present in ophthalmopathy patients. Exclusion was applied to patients with uncontrolled infections, other autoimmune diseases, pregnancy or lactation. Clinical symptoms, serum thyroxine and TRAb, thyroid ultrasound, and orbital computed tomography formed the basis for the diagnoses. PBMCs were separated from around 9.1 ml of fresh peripheral blood using Ficoll-Paque density gradient centrifugation. Total RNA was extracted using Trizol reagent, and RNA quality was assessed on an Agilent 2100 Bioanalyzer. The study at large found these results: Most expanded thyroid clonotypes (frequency above 0.001) were also found in blood, which suggests that blood repertoires may mirror thyroid immune responses. In validation, progression to ophthalmopathy was predicted by the model with 70.59% sensitivity and under 85% specificity, a median of approximately 7.1 months before onset. No statistical method was used to fix the sample size in advance, and group allocation was not hidden from the investigators. Ophthalmopathy was separated from stable hyperthyroidism by a 13 V-J signature model, with 85% to 90% sensitivity and just over 81% specificity obtained in cross-validation and 80%/75% obtained in testing.

The table lists this clonotype with many counts. Which antigen it targets is not known. No much larger clone is present one base from it, and per-base qualities are unavailable. This clonotype was obtained from a woman in her thirties or forties with Graves' ophthalmopathy. Specimen: blood. The sequence joins TRBV6-1 to TRBJ1-5, with 10 bases in between that match TRBD1. The DNA sequence follows: TGTGCCAGCAGTGAATGGGCGGGACAGGGGTATAGTCAGCCCCAGCATTTT. The resulting protein is CASSEWAGQGYSQPQHF.